These 32 T cell receptor beta chains were sequenced from one sample in a study of Ad26.COV2.S vaccination and SARS-CoV-2 variants. The table came from immunoSEQ multiplex PCR; TCRdb's copy has only in-frame clones and leaves some out. This table holds roughly 680,000 clones, more than 80% found once. Specified treatment: about 20 received Ad26.COV2.S at low or high dose, single or two shots; roughly 5 received placebo; per-sample allocation not given. Specimens were obtained on day 63 following the first vaccine or placebo injection. Sample: peripheral blood, taken in a trial of Ad26.COV2.S vaccine versus placebo. These receptors all stem from a person between 18 and 65 years old who received the Ad26.COV2.S COVID-19 vaccine or a placebo.

This chain joins TRBV2 and TRBJ2-1, with 10 bases matching TRBD1. CDR3 length equals 15 residues. Per the germline V gene, CDR1 is SNHLY and CDR2 is FYNNEI. V shed 8 bases, J shed 6 bases, and the junction held 10 bases outside the gene matches. The CDR3 protein is CASASDRGLGNEQFF. The CDR3 DNA reads TGTGCCAGCGCAAGCGACAGGGGGCTTGGCAATGAGCAGTTCTTC.

J is TRBJ1-5 and V is TRBV6-6, with a weak D call TRBD1 (5 bases). Germline V gene data show CDR1 as MNHNY and CDR2 as SVGAGI (reference sequence). V was shortened by 7 bases and J by 3 bases, with 13 bases between the two germline ends. There are 14 residues in the CDR3. CDR3 sequence: CASNNGGVNQPQHF. The CDR3 region has the DNA TGTGCCAGCAATAACGGGGGGGTCAATCAGCCCCAGCATTTT.

This rearrangement joins TRBV5-4 to TRBJ2-3; 12 bases line up with TRBD2. The CDR3 loop spans 16 amino acids. The J segment lost 3 bases and the V segment lost 5 bases, leaving 7 bases of the junction unmatched. The V gene's germline CDR1 is SGHNT and CDR2 YYREEE (reference sequence). DNA for the CDR3: TGTGCCAGCAGTCGCCGACTAGCGGGGGTTACAGATACGCAGTATTTT. Its protein is CASSRRLAGVTDTQYF.

Concerning this clone: In the same sample, other DNA sequences code for this CDR3. V gene TRBV7-9 combines with J gene TRBJ2-1; D uncertain. The V end lost 4 bases, the J end lost 6 bases, and 7 bases lay between the germline ends. This CDR3 spans 12 amino acids. The V gene's germline CDR1 is SEHNR and CDR2 FQNEAQ (reference sequence). DNA of the CDR3: TGTGCCAGCAGCTCCCCCCGCAATGAGCAGTTCTTC. This codes for CASSSPRNEQFF.

This chain links TRBV7-9 with TRBJ2-1, with D perhaps matching TRBD1 (5 bases). Deletions cut 5 bases from V and 5 bases from J, with 16 bases between. The CDR3 consists of 15 residues. CDR1 is SEHNR, CDR2 FQNEAQ, per germline (reference sequence). The CDR3 region is CASSNGQGYDNEQFF. The CDR3 DNA is TGTGCCAGCAGCAATGGGCAGGGTTACGACAATGAGCAGTTCTTC. Variable domain in full (rest from reference TRBV7-9 and TRBJ2-1): DTGVSQNPRHKITKRGQNVTFRCDPISEHNRLYWYRQTLGQGPEFLTYFQNEAQLEKSRLLSDRFSAERPKGSFSTLEIQRTEQGDSAMYLCASSNGQGYDNEQFFGPGTRLTVL.

V usage is TRBV30 and J usage is TRBJ1-1, with D possibly TRBD1 on 5 matching bases. V was shortened by 7 bases and J by 3 bases, with 21 bases between the two germline ends. Germline loops: CDR1 GTSNPN, CDR2 SVGIG (reference sequence). CDR3 length: 15 residues. The CDR3 DNA sequence: TGTGCCTCTTCCCCGGGTCCCAGGGCGGACACTGAAGCTTTCTTT. It encodes CASSPGPRADTEAFF.

This clone was seen once. The chain carries TRBV18 and TRBJ1-4; 8 bases align to TRBD1. The CDR3 totals 16 residues. Trimming cost V 5 bases and J 6 bases; bases outside gene matches: 11. The germline CDR1 and CDR2 sequences are KGHSH and LQKENI. The CDR3 sequence is CASSRGQAGTDEKLFF. CDR3 in DNA: TGTGCCAGCTCAAGGGGACAGGCCGGAACAGATGAAAAACTGTTTTTT.

The chain links TRBV23-1 to TRBJ1-2; tentative D call: TRBD1 (6 bases). TRBV23-1 carries the ORF label, with uncertain function. This CDR3 region has 19 residues. The ends were cut back, 3 bases at V and 4 bases at J, with 27 bases in the middle. CDR3 sequence reads: CASSHPRGDRRLLFYGYTF. CDR3 DNA sequence: TGCGCCAGCAGTCACCCGAGGGGGGACCGCCGTTTACTTTTCTATGGCTACACCTTC.

This chain links TRBV5-1 with TRBJ1-4; D is perhaps TRBD1 (6 bases). The CDR3 contains 15 residues. Germline V lookup: CDR1 SGHRS, CDR2 YFSETQ. Trimming shortened V by 4 bases and J by 0 bases, and 10 bases separated the two germline ends. As DNA, the CDR3 is TGCGCCAGCAGCAATGGACAGACAACTAATGAAAAACTGTTTTTT. Translating gives CASSNGQTTNEKLFF.

The CDR3 coding sequence is TGTGCCAGCAGGCAGAACACCTACACTGAAGCTTTCTTT. Amino acids: CASRQNTYTEAFF. The V call is TRBV12-3 or TRBV12-4, the J call TRBJ1-1; D not resolved. Trimming took 6 bases from V and 3 from J, leaving 11 bases between them. This CDR3 spans 13 amino acids.

The chain carries TRBV7-9 and TRBJ2-3, with D possibly matching TRBD2 (5 bases). Trimming removed 5 bases at V and 8 bases at J, with 11 bases between. The CDR3 is 12 amino acids. From germline, CDR1 is SEHNR and CDR2 FQNEAQ (reference sequence). In DNA form, the CDR3 reads TGTGCCAGCAGCCAGGAGGAAACTACGCAGTATTTT. This translates into CASSQEETTQYF. The full variable domain, rest sourced from reference TRBV7-9 and TRBJ2-3, is DTGVSQNPRHKITKRGQNVTFRCDPISEHNRLYWYRQTLGQGPEFLTYFQNEAQLEKSRLLSDRFSAERPKGSFSTLEIQRTEQGDSAMYLCASSQEETTQYFGPGTRLTVL.

The chain has TRBV19 and TRBJ2-7, with 7 bases fitting TRBD2. Per germline, CDR1 LNHDA and CDR2 SQIVND (reference sequence). V was pared by 5 bases and J by 3 bases, with 7 bases of the junction left unmatched. The CDR3 contains 14 residues. This chain's CDR3 is CASSSRGIFYEQYF. The CDR3 nucleotides are TGTGCCAGTAGTTCGCGGGGGATTTTCTACGAGCAGTACTTC. The whole variable domain, filled in from reference TRBV19 and TRBJ2-7, reads DGGITQSPKYLFRKEGQNVTLSCEQNLNHDAMYWYRQDPGQGLRLIYYSQIVNDFQKGDIAEGYSVSREKKESFPLTVTSAQKNPTAFYLCASSSRGIFYEQYFGPGTRLTVT.

Remarks on this clone: One end of the junction does not line up with germline, which may come from a read error. The chain uses TRBV9 and TRBJ2-1; 11 bases agree with TRBD2. This CDR3 comprises 15 residues. CDR1 and CDR2 (germline): SGDLS, YYNGEE. CDR3 amino acids: CASSVSGRAYSEQFF. CDR3 coding DNA: TGTGCCAGCAGCGTTAGCGGGAGGGCCTACAGTGAGCAGTTCTTC.

The genes are TRBV12-3 or TRBV12-4 and TRBJ2-7; D might be TRBD1 (6 bases). The CDR3 length is 12 residues. V was cut by 6 bases and J by 7 bases, with 13 bases left in between. This chain's CDR3 is CASSPLRGEQYF. Here the CDR3 DNA reads TGTGCCAGCAGCCCCCTCAGGGGTGAGCAGTACTTC.

This rearrangement joins TRBV21-1 to TRBJ1-1. TRBV21-1 is deemed a pseudogene. The CDR3 contains 16 residues. CDR3 region: CASSKGGTGEGTEAFF. The DNA for the CDR3 is TGTGCCAGCAGCAAAGGTGGAACAGGGGAGGGCACTGAAGCTTTCTTT.

The J gene is TRBJ2-1, the V gene TRBV6-5, with D possibly being TRBD1 or TRBD2 (6 bases each). Germline loops: CDR1 MNHEY, CDR2 SVGAGI. CDR3 length: 16 residues. Trimming pared 0 bases from V and 7 bases from J, leaving 16 bases between. The DNA for the CDR3 is TGTGCCAGCAGTTACTCGACCGGGGGCAATATTAATGAGCAGTTCTTC. It specifies CASSYSTGGNINEQFF.

The V gene is TRBV30, the J gene TRBJ1-2; D perhaps matches TRBD1 (6 bases). From germline, CDR1 is GTSNPN and CDR2 SVGIG (reference sequence). The V gene lost 7 bases and the J gene lost 8 bases, with 11 bases spanning the gap. This CDR3 spans 10 amino acids. CDR3 nucleotide sequence: TGTGCCTTCACAGGGCCGGGCTACACCTTC. Translated, it gives CAFTGPGYTF.

The chain uses TRBV5-1 and TRBJ2-5; D may match TRBD1 or TRBD2 (7 bases each). Between the trimmed V and J ends, which lost 9 bases and 1 base, there was a span of 19 bases. This CDR3 has 15 amino acids. CDR1 and CDR2 (germline): SGHRS, YFSETQ. CDR3 sequence (DNA): TGCGCCACCCGACTAGCAGGGGGGGCCCAAGAGACCCAGTACTTC. Residues: CATRLAGGAQETQYF.

J is TRBJ2-7 and V is TRBV6-5, with D perhaps matching TRBD1 or TRBD2 (5 bases each). This CDR3 region has 12 residues. CDR1 and CDR2 (germline): MNHEY, SVGAGI. The V and J ends lost 11 bases and 0 bases respectively, with 11 bases between them. The CDR3 DNA is TGTGCCTCCGGGGCTAGCTCCTACGAGCAGTACTTC. Protein sequence: CASGASSYEQYF.

V and J are TRBV19 and TRBJ2-1; D unclear. Germline CDR1 LNHDA, CDR2 SQIVND (reference sequence). Trimming removed 5 bases from V and 9 bases from J, with 14 bases in between. This CDR3 region has 13 residues. The CDR3, as DNA: TGTGCCAGTAGTGTGACGGCTACGCTTGAGCAGTTCTTC. This translates into CASSVTATLEQFF.

J is TRBJ1-1 and V is TRBV6-5; D is unclear. Trimming removed 0 bases at V and 5 bases at J, with 7 bases between. This CDR3 has 13 residues. The V gene's germline CDR1 is MNHEY and CDR2 SVGAGI. The CDR3, as DNA: TGTGCCAGCAGTTACTCCCCAATGACTGAAGCTTTCTTT. It specifies CASSYSPMTEAFF.

Regarding this clone: Distinct nucleotide sequences in the sample also encode this CDR3. The rearrangement joins TRBV19 to TRBJ2-7; TRBD2 is a possible D gene (6 bases). In germline, CDR1 is LNHDA, CDR2 SQIVND (reference sequence). The CDR3 covers 13 residues. V lost 4 bases and J 0 bases, leaving 7 bases between the germline ends. The CDR3 DNA follows: TGTGCCAGTAGTACCGGGGGCTCCTACGAGCAGTACTTC. It encodes CASSTGGSYEQYF.

The rearrangement uses TRBV11-2 and TRBJ2-1, with D possibly matching TRBD2 (6 bases). V was trimmed by 5 bases and J by 9 bases, leaving 8 bases between them. Germline V gene lookup returns CDR1 SGHAT and CDR2 FQNNGV. This CDR3 has 11 residues. CDR3 residues: CASSRGAEQFF. The CDR3 coding sequence is TGTGCCAGCAGCCGCGGGGCTGAGCAGTTCTTC.

This chain joins TRBV6-5 and TRBJ2-6; 7 bases map to TRBD1. This CDR3 comprises 16 residues. The J segment lost 0 bases and the V segment lost 4 bases, leaving 3 bases of the junction unmatched. The germline V gene encodes CDR1 MNHEY and CDR2 SVGAGI. The CDR3 sequence: CASSWGTVSGANVLTF. The CDR3 DNA sequence: TGTGCCAGCAGTTGGGGGACAGTCTCTGGGGCCAACGTCCTGACTTTC.

This chain joins TRBV5-6 and TRBJ1-3; D gene uncertain. Trimming cost V 4 bases and J 0 bases, with 11 bases left between them. CDR3 length: 15 residues. Germline V gene lookup returns CDR1 SGHDT and CDR2 YYEEEE. The CDR3 nucleotides are TGTGCCAGCAGCCCGCTCCGGGCCTCTGGAAACACCATATATTTT. Translation: CASSPLRASGNTIYF.

The J gene is TRBJ2-7, the V gene TRBV6-5; no reliable D call. The V gene's germline CDR1 is MNHEY and CDR2 SVGAGI. The V end lost 0 bases, the J end lost 3 bases, and 9 bases lay between the germline ends. The CDR3 has 14 residues. The DNA for the CDR3 is TGTGCCAGCAGTTACTCCGGCAGATTCTACGAGCAGTACTTC. Its translation is CASSYSGRFYEQYF.

This chain uses TRBV14 with TRBJ1-4, with a tentative D call TRBD1 (5 bases). The CDR3 has 15 residues. Per the germline V gene, CDR1 is SGHDN and CDR2 is FVKESK. V lost 2 bases and J 4 bases, leaving 11 bases between the germline ends. The CDR3 region is CASSQTGTNNEKLFF. The CDR3, as DNA: TGTGCCAGCAGCCAAACCGGGACCAATAATGAAAAACTGTTTTTT.

The chain uses TRBV4-1 and TRBJ2-7, with a possible D match to TRBD1 (6 bases). The length of the CDR3 is 19 residues. Trimming took 1 base from V and 4 from J, leaving 26 bases between them. Per the germline V gene, CDR1 is MGHRA and CDR2 is YSYEKL. The CDR3 coding sequence is TGCGCCAGCAGCCAAGCGGGCCAGGGGCGACTACTTATCCCTTACGAGCAGTACTTC. Its protein product is CASSQAGQGRLLIPYEQYF.

The chain combines TRBV7-6 with TRBJ2-7; D might be TRBD1 or TRBD2, each matching 5 bases. The CDR3 loop spans 14 amino acids. Germline loops: CDR1 SGHVS, CDR2 FNYEAQ. V lost 4 bases and J lost 2, with 12 bases in between. The CDR3 protein is CASSSGPMAYEQYF. The CDR3 DNA sequence: TGTGCCAGCAGCTCGGGACCCATGGCCTACGAGCAGTACTTC.

V gene TRBV27 combines with J gene TRBJ2-2; 7 nucleotides align to TRBD2. Germline loops: CDR1 MNHEY, CDR2 SMNVEV (reference sequence). There are 14 residues in the CDR3. V shed 7 bases and J 0 bases; nucleotides not matched to a gene: 2. The CDR3 DNA reads as TGTGCCAGCAAGACTAGCCCGAACACCGGGGAGCTGTTTTTT. Its translation: CASKTSPNTGELFF.

This chain links TRBV10-3 with TRBJ2-2, with D unresolved. Deletions cut 0 bases from V and 9 bases from J, with 11 bases between. CDR3 size: 14 residues. The V gene's germline CDR1 is ENHRY and CDR2 SYGVKD. The CDR3 loop is CAISESLVGRELFF. The CDR3 DNA sequence: TGTGCCATCAGTGAGTCTCTGGTGGGCAGGGAGCTGTTTTTT.

The rearrangement joins TRBV7-2 to TRBJ2-2; D not certain. The CDR3 totals 15 residues. V was cut by 0 bases and J by 3 bases, with 8 bases left in between. CDR1 is SGHTA, CDR2 FQGNSA, per germline. The CDR3 sequence is CASSLAQVHTGELFF. Here the CDR3 DNA reads TGTGCCAGCAGCTTAGCGCAGGTACACACCGGGGAGCTGTTTTTT.